The 9 T cell receptor beta chains given below trace back to one sample, sequenced in a study of blood T cell repertoires in COVID-19. This table comes from immunoSEQ multiplex PCR, and its TCRdb copy is limited to in-frame clones, with some not included. The data show 130,000 to 150,000 clones, under 85% seen once. Sequenced material: peripheral blood. The receptors originated from a human donor in a cohort sampled during active COVID-19.

The V call is TRBV7-2, the J call TRBJ2-5; 9 positions agree with TRBD2. The CDR3 extends over 16 amino acids. Per the germline V gene, CDR1 is SGHTA and CDR2 is FQGNSA. J was trimmed by 1 base and V by 1 base; bases with no gene match: 4. Here the CDR3 DNA reads TGTGCCAGCAGCTTAGTGGGCGGGGGGGCCCAAGAGACCCAGTACTTC. Translated, it gives CASSLVGGGAQETQYF.

The chain has TRBV9 and TRBJ1-6; tentative D call: TRBD1 (5 bases). This CDR3 contains 14 residues. CDR1 and CDR2 (germline): SGDLS, YYNGEE. Deletions cut 1 base from V and 5 bases from J, with 7 bases between. The CDR3 nucleotides read TGTGCCAGCAGCGTACAGGGAAATAATTCACCCCTCCACTTT. Translating it yields CASSVQGNNSPLHF.

This rearrangement joins TRBV15 to TRBJ1-4, with D perhaps TRBD1 (6 bases). With 0 bases removed from V and 8 bases from J, the gap between germline ends came to 16 bases. The germline CDR1 and CDR2 sequences are LNHNV and YYDKDF (reference sequence). The CDR3 is 16 residues long. The CDR3 coding sequence is TGTGCCACCAGCAGAGAAGGAGGCACCACAGGGGAAAAACTGTTTTTT. Amino acid sequence: CATSREGGTTGEKLFF.

The rearrangement uses TRBV5-1 and TRBJ2-1, with D maybe TRBD2 (5 bases). CDR1 is SGHRS and CDR2 is YFSETQ in the germline V gene. The CDR3 runs 16 residues. Trimming took 9 bases from V and 0 from J, leaving 19 bases between them. CDR3 region: CATASGLPSSYNEQFF. The CDR3 region has the DNA TGCGCCACTGCTTCGGGATTGCCAAGCTCCTACAATGAGCAGTTCTTC.

The chain couples TRBV3-1 (or the pseudogene TRBV3-2) to TRBJ2-5, with a possible D match to TRBD2 (5 bases). The CDR3 runs 11 residues. Germline-derived CDR1 and CDR2 are LGHDT and YNNKEL (reference sequence). V was cut by 0 bases and J by 10 bases, with 6 bases left in between. CDR3 protein: CASSQDRDQYF. The CDR3 DNA reads as TGTGCCAGCAGCCAAGATCGGGACCAGTACTTC.

This chain joins TRBV19 and TRBJ2-3, with D perhaps matching TRBD1 (6 bases). Germline assignment: CDR1 LNHDA and CDR2 SQIVND (reference sequence). V shed 7 bases and J shed 4 bases, with 12 bases lying between them. The CDR3 runs 13 residues. The CDR3 loop reads CASTQGSADTQYF. The CDR3 nucleotides read TGTGCCAGTACACAGGGTAGCGCAGATACGCAGTATTTT.

V is TRBV18 and J is TRBJ2-7; possibly TRBD1 for D (6 bases). The CDR3 covers 13 residues. V gave up 2 bases and J gave up 3 bases, with 8 bases separating them. The germline CDR1 and CDR2 sequences are KGHSH and LQKENI. CDR3 DNA: TGTGCCAGCTCACCAGGACAGAGCTACGAGCAGTACTTC. Translated, it gives CASSPGQSYEQYF.

This clone was observed a few times. The rearrangement links TRBV14 to TRBJ2-7; 7 positions agree with TRBD1. The CDR3 spans 14 residues. Germline V gene sequence: CDR1 SGHDN, CDR2 FVKESK. With V trimmed by 0 bases and J by 6 bases, 5 bases remained unmatched. CDR3 DNA sequence: TGTGCCAGCAGCCAAGACGGGACAGCCGCCGAGCAGTACTTC. Amino acid sequence: CASSQDGTAAEQYF.

Comments on this clone: A read error may account for a junction end that differs from germline. Other nucleotide sequences in the sample specify the same CDR3. The genes are TRBV6-1 and TRBJ1-3, with D hard to call. Germline assignment: CDR1 MNHNS and CDR2 SASEGT. CDR3 length: 14 residues. DNA of the CDR3: TGTGCCAGTAGTGAAGCACGGGCTGGAAACACCATATATTTT. Protein: CASSEARAGNTIYF.